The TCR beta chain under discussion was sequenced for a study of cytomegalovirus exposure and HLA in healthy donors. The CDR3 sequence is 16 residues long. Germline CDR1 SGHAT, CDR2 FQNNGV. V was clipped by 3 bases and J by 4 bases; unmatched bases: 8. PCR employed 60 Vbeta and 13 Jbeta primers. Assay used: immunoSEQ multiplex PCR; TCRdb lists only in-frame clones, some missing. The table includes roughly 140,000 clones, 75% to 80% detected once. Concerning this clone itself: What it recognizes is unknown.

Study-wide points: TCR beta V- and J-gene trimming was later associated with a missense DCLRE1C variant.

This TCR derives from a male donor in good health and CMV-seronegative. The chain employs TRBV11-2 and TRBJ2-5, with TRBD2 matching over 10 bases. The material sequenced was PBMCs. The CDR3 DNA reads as TGTGCCAGCAGCTTGCGGCTAGCGGGAGTGACAGAGACCCAGTACTTC. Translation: CASSLRLAGVTETQYF.